This TCR beta chain was identified during a study of neurological immune-mediated disorders. This CDR3 region has 14 residues. Germline lookup yields CDR1 MGHRA and CDR2 YSYEKL. V lost 0 bases and J lost 4, with 9 bases in between. TCRdb analysed the 5' RACE reads with MiXCR anew, one entry per CDR3 protein. This table has about 71,000 distinct CDR3 sequences, roughly an eighth appearing once. In its sample, this clonotype was seen many times. The antigen is undetermined. Findings and limits, study-wide: Among expanded clones, no CDR3 amino acid sequences were shared across subjects, a pattern suggesting private repertoires in all groups.

The time point here: longitudinal time-point 1 (baseline). Unsorted libraries used 2 million PBMCs kept at -80 degrees C. This chain connects TRBV4-1 to TRBJ1-1; D uncertain. Sequenced: PBMCs. This receptor was taken from a female donor with HTLV-1-associated myelopathy (HAM/TSP). CDR3: CASSQETPATEAFF. The DNA for the CDR3 is TGCGCCAGCAGCCAAGAAACCCCCGCCACTGAAGCTTTCTTT.